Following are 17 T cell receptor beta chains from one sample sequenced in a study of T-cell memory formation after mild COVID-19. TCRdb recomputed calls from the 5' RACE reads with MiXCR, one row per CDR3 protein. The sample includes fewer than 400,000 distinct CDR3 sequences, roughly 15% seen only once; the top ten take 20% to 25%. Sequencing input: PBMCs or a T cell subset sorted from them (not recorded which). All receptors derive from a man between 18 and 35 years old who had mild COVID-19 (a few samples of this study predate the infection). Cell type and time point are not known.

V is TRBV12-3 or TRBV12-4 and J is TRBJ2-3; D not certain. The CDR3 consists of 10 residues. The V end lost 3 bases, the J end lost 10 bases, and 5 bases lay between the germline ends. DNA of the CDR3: TGTGCCAGCAGTTTGTGGGCGCAGTATTTT. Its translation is CASSLWAQYF.

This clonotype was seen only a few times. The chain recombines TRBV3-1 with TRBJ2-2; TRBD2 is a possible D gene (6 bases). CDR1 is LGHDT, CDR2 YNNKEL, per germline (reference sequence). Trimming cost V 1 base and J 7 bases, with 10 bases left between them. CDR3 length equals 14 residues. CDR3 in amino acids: CASSQVNSGGELFF. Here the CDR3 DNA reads TGTGCCAGCAGCCAAGTCAATAGCGGCGGGGAGCTGTTTTTT.

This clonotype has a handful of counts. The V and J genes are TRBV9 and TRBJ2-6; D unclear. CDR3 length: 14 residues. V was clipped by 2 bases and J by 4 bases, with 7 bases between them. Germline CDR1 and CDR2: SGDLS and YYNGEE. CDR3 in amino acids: CASSVAGGANVLTF. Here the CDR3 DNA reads TGTGCCAGCAGCGTCGCCGGAGGGGCCAACGTCCTGACTTTC.

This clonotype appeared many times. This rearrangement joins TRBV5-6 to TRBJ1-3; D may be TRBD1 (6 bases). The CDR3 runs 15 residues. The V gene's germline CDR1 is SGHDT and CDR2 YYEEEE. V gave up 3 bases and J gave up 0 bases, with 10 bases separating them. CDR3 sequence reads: CASSSTGSSGNTIYF. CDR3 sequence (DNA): TGTGCCAGCAGCTCAACAGGGAGCTCTGGAAACACCATATATTTT.

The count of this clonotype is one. This chain's CDR3 is CASSSLPGGRDGYTF. CDR3 sequence (DNA): TGTGCCAGCAGCTCGCTCCCTGGAGGGAGGGATGGCTACACCTTC. The V gene is TRBV7-9, the J gene TRBJ1-2; no definite D call. The CDR3 covers 15 residues. Germline CDR1 is SEHNR and CDR2 is FQNEAQ (reference sequence). Trimming pared 4 bases from V and 6 bases from J, leaving 18 bases between.

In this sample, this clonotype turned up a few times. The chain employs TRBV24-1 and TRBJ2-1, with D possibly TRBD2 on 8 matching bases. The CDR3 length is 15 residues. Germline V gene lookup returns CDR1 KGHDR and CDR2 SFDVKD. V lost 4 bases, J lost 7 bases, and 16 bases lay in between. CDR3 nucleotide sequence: TGTGCCACCAGTGACCCCGGGAGGGGGCGAAATGAGCAGTTCTTC. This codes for CATSDPGRGRNEQFF.

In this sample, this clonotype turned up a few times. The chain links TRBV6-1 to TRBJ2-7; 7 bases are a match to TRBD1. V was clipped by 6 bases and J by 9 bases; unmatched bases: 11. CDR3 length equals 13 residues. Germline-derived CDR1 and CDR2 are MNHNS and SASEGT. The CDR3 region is CASRTPAGDRQYV. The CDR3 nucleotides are TGTGCCAGCAGAACGCCTGCAGGGGACAGGCAGTACGTC.

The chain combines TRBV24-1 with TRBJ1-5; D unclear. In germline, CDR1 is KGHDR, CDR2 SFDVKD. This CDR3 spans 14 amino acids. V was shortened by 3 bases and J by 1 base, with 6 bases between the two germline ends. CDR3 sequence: CATSDRQSNQPQHF. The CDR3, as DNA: TGTGCCACCAGTGATCGGCAGAGCAATCAGCCCCAGCATTTT.

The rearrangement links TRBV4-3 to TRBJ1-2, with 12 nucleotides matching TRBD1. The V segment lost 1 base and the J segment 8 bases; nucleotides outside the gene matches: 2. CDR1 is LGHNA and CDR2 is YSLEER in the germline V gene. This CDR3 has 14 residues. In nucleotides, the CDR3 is TGCGCCAGCAGCCAAGGGGACAGGGGGCCAGGCTACACCTTC. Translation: CASSQGDRGPGYTF.

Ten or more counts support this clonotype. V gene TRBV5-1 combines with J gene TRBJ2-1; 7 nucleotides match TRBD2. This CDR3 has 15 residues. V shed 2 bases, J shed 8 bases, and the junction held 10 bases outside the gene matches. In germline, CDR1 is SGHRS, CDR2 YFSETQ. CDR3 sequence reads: CASSLRLGGKDEQFF. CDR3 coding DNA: TGCGCCAGCAGCTTAAGGTTGGGGGGGAAGGATGAGCAGTTCTTC.

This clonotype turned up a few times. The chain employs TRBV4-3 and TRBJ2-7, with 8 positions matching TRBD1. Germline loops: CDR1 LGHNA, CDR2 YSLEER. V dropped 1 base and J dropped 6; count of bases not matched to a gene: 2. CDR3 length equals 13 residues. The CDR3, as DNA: TGCGCCAGCAGCCAAGCAACAGGGGGCGAGCAGTACTTC. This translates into CASSQATGGEQYF.

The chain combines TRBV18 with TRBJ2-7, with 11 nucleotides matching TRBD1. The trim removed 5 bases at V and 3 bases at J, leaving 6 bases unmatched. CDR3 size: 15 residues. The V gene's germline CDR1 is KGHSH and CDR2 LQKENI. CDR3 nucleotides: TGTGCCAGCTCATTCTCCGGGACAGGGGGCTACGAGCAGTACGTC. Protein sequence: CASSFSGTGGYEQYV.

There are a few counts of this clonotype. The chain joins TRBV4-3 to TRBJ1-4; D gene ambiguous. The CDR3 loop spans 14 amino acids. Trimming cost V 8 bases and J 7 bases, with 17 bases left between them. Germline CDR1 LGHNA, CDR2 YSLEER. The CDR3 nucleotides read TGCGCCAGCGGCCGGGAGTCTGACTTTGAAAAACTGTTTTTT. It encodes CASGRESDFEKLFF.

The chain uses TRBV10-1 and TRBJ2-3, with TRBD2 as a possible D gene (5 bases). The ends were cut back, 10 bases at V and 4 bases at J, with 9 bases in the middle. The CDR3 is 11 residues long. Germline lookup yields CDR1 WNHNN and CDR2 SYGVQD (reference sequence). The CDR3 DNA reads TGCGCCACTAGCATCGCAGATACGCAGTATTTT. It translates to CATSIADTQYF.

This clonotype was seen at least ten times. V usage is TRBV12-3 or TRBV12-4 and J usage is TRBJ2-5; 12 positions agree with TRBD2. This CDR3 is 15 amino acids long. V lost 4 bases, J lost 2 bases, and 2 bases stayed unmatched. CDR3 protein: CASSSTSGGQETQYF. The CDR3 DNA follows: TGTGCCAGCAGTTCGACTAGCGGGGGACAAGAGACCCAGTACTTC.

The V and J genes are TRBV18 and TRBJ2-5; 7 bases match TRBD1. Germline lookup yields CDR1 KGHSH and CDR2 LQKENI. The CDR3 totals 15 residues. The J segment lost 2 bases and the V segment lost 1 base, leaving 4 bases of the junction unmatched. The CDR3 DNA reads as TGTGCCAGCTCACCACGTGCCAGGGGGCAAGAGACCCAGTACTTC. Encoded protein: CASSPRARGQETQYF.

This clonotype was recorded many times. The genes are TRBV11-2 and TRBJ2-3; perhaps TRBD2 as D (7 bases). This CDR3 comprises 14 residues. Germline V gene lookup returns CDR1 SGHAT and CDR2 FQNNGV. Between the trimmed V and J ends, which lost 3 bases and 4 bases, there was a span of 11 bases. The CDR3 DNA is TGTGCCAGCAGCTTCTCCGGGGGGCCAGATACGCAGTATTTT. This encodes CASSFSGGPDTQYF.